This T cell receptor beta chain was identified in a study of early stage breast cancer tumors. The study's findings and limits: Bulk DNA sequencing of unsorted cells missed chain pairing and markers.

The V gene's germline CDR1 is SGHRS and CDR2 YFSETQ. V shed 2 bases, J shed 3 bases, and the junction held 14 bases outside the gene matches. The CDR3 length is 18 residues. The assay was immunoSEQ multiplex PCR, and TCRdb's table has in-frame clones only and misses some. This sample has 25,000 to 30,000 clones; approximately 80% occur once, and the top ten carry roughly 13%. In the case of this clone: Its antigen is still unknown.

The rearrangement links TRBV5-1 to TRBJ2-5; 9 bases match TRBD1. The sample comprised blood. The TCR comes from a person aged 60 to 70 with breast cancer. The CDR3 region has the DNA TGCGCCAGCAGCTTTGGGACAGGGTGGGACGGAGTAAAAGAGACCCAGTACTTC. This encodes CASSFGTGWDGVKETQYF.